A selection of T cell receptor beta chains follows, all from one sample in a study of T-cell reconstitution after alpha-beta-depleted transplantation in children. TCRdb called the PCR reads again in MiXCR, with one record for every CDR3 protein. The sample holds 540,000 or so distinct CDR3 sequences, 20% to 25% seen once. Sequenced here: PBMCs, mostly from graft donor cells, sampled 360 days after TCRalphabeta/CD19-depleted stem cell transplant. Receptor source: a boy less than two years old who had a stem cell transplant for acute myeloid leukemia, so the T cells may come from the graft donor. The CDR3 runs from the conserved cysteine through the conserved F or W. Each record gives: V gene, clone size, J gene, D gene, CDR3 protein, CDR3 DNA. A D gene is named only where the DNA matches it firmly. Only part of the rows carry a size: once, few, many, or a class if the clone is expanded.

>TRBV12-3/TRBV12-4|NA|TRBJ1-5|TRBD1
CASSTDRGLGQPQHF
TGTGCCAGCAGTACCGACAGGGGCCTAGGGCAGCCCCAGCATTTT
>TRBV7-8|few|TRBJ2-5|TRBD1
CASSFRTGLYQETQYF
TGTGCCAGCAGCTTCAGGACAGGACTGTACCAAGAGACCCAGTACTTC
>TRBV20-1|few|TRBJ2-7|NA
CSARDRGDYEQYF
TGCAGTGCTAGAGACAGGGGCGATTACGAGCAGTACTTC
>TRBV20-1|NA|TRBJ1-4|NA
CSAMRTATNEKLFF
TGCAGTGCTATGCGGACGGCAACTAATGAAAAACTGTTTTTT
>TRBV20-1|many|TRBJ2-1|NA
CSARDQGLEQFF
TGCAGTGCTAGAGATCAGGGCCTAGAGCAGTTCTTC
>TRBV3-1|many|TRBJ2-3|NA
CASSPFSTDTQYF
TGTGCCAGCAGCCCCTTTAGCACAGATACGCAGTATTTT
>TRBV3-1|many|TRBJ2-5|NA
CASSQEVPSETQYF
TGTGCCAGCAGCCAAGAGGTCCCATCGGAGACCCAGTACTTC
>TRBV4-1|many|TRBJ2-1|NA
CASSQGVGALGEQFF
TGCGCCAGCAGCCAAGGGGTTGGTGCCCTTGGAGAGCAGTTCTTC
>TRBV13|few|TRBJ2-6|NA
CASISQGIGGANVLTF
TGTGCCAGCATCTCACAGGGAATCGGTGGGGCCAACGTCCTGACTTTC
>TRBV9|NA|TRBJ1-2|NA
CASSGTEAYGYTF
TGTGCCAGCAGCGGGACGGAAGCTTATGGCTACACCTTC
>TRBV20-1|few|TRBJ2-7|NA
CSARRKFGTYEQYF
TGCAGTGCTAGACGAAAGTTTGGAACCTACGAGCAGTACTTC
>TRBV7-3|few|TRBJ1-1|NA
CASSETGHPNTEAFF
TGTGCCAGCAGCGAAACAGGACATCCCAACACTGAAGCTTTCTTT
>TRBV20-1|NA|TRBJ1-2|NA
CSARDIRLQWRGTF
TGCAGTGCTAGAGATATAAGGCTCCAATGGCGCGGGACCTTC
>TRBV29-1|few|TRBJ1-1|TRBD1
CSLNRGWNTEAFF
TGCAGCTTAAACAGGGGCTGGAACACTGAAGCTTTCTTT
>TRBV7-2|few|TRBJ2-7|NA
CASSLSGTPFSYEQYF
TGTGCCAGCAGCTTATCCGGGACCCCATTCTCCTACGAGCAGTACTTC
>TRBV5-1|NA|TRBJ2-1|TRBD2
CASSLGLAFTYNEQFF
TGCGCCAGCAGCTTGGGACTAGCGTTTACCTACAATGAGCAGTTCTTC
>TRBV29-1|few|TRBJ1-2|TRBD1
CSVPIGTGLGYTF
TGCAGCGTTCCCATCGGGACAGGGTTGGGCTACACCTTC
>TRBV29-1|NA|TRBJ2-3|NA
CSVEGPYSSTDTQYF
TGCAGCGTTGAAGGTCCGTACAGTAGCACAGATACGCAGTATTTT
>TRBV12-3/TRBV12-4|few|TRBJ2-1|TRBD2
CASTSPGLDSYNEQFF
TGTGCCAGCACCTCACCGGGACTAGACTCCTACAATGAGCAGTTCTTC
>TRBV4-3|NA|TRBJ2-1|TRBD1
CASSPGQGGNNEQFF
TGCGCCAGCAGCCCCGGACAGGGCGGGAACAATGAGCAGTTCTTC
>TRBV4-3|few|TRBJ2-7|NA
CASSLDTGSGSYEQYF
TGCGCCAGCAGCCTGGATACGGGTAGCGGCTCCTACGAGCAGTACTTC
>TRBV15|few|TRBJ2-3|NA
CATSRDGASTDTQYF
TGTGCCACCAGCAGAGACGGGGCTAGCACAGATACGCAGTATTTT
>TRBV9|few|TRBJ1-1|NA
CASSVYPAANTEAFF
TGTGCCAGCAGCGTGTACCCGGCAGCGAACACTGAAGCTTTCTTT
>TRBV28|once|TRBJ2-5|TRBD2
CASSFSGTSGAETQYF
TGTGCCAGCAGTTTCTCCGGGACTAGCGGCGCAGAGACCCAGTACTTC
>TRBV7-9|many|TRBJ2-7|NA
CASSTGSYEQYF
TGTGCCAGCAGCACCGGGTCGTACGAGCAGTACTTC
>TRBV29-1|many|TRBJ2-3|TRBD2
CSVEDPRGGTDTQYF
TGCAGCGTTGAAGATCCGCGGGGGGGCACAGATACGCAGTATTTT
>TRBV28|NA|TRBJ1-2|NA
CASSSEGGALSYGYTF
TGTGCCAGCAGTTCGGAGGGAGGGGCCTTGTCCTATGGCTACACCTTC
>TRBV27|NA|TRBJ2-2|TRBD2
CASSLEGLAGPTGELFF
TGTGCCAGCAGTTTGGAGGGACTAGCGGGGCCAACCGGGGAGCTGTTTTTT
>TRBV11-2|NA|TRBJ2-1|TRBD2
CASSLGGLAGIYNEQFF
TGTGCCAGCAGCTTGGGGGGGCTAGCGGGGATCTACAATGAGCAGTTCTTC
>TRBV6-1|NA|TRBJ1-1|NA
CASSAPARGMTEAFF
TGTGCCAGCAGTGCACCGGCCCGAGGAATGACTGAAGCTTTCTTT
>TRBV7-9|NA|TRBJ2-1|NA
CASSLHGTATNEQFF
TGTGCCAGCAGCTTACACGGAACCGCAACGAATGAGCAGTTCTTC
>TRBV29-1|NA|TRBJ2-1|TRBD1
CSVERQGRLSNEQFF
TGCAGCGTAGAAAGACAGGGTCGGCTTAGCAATGAGCAGTTCTTC
>TRBV12-3/TRBV12-4|many|TRBJ2-7|NA
CASSLNGMRETYEQYF
TGTGCCAGCAGTTTAAATGGGATGCGGGAAACCTACGAGCAGTACTTC
>TRBV7-3|NA|TRBJ2-4|NA
CASSLTGGTALKNIQYF
TGTGCCAGCAGCTTAACCGGAGGGACTGCCCTTAAAAACATTCAGTACTTC
>TRBV18|NA|TRBJ1-1|TRBD1
CASSPTGGGNTEAFF
TGTGCCAGCTCGCCTACAGGGGGGGGAAACACTGAAGCTTTCTTT
>TRBV6-6|few|TRBJ1-3|NA
CASSYFVGNTIYF
TGTGCCAGCAGTTACTTTGTAGGGAACACCATATATTTT